These 28 T cell receptor beta chains came from one sample sequenced in a study of tumor and adjacent non-tumor tissue in lung cancer. A modified ARM-PCR protocol with three rounds of nested PCR amplified TCRbeta. One entry per CDR3 protein, called by TCRdb with MiXCR from the multiplex PCR reads. This table has 100,000 or so distinct CDR3 sequences, approximately 80% appearing once. RNA was extracted from bulk tissue without any cell sorting. The normal lung tissue was taken more than 3 cm from the tumor edge. The sample consisted of distant non-tumor lung tissue. These TCRs come from a man in his fifties or sixties with small cell lung cancer.

Comments on this clonotype: The conserved closing phenylalanine or tryptophan is absent in this CDR3, likely reflecting a read error. The CDR3 protein is CASSLGNAGEKLFS. The CDR3 bases are TGTGCCAGCAGCTTAGGAAACGCAGGGGAAAAACTGTTTTCT. The chain is built from TRBV7-9 and TRBJ1-4; D might be TRBD1 (5 bases). The CDR3 loop spans 14 amino acids. The V end was cut by 1 base, the J end by 8 bases, with 11 bases between. Germline values: CDR1 SEHNR, CDR2 FQNEAQ (reference sequence).

V usage is TRBV5-6 and J usage is TRBJ2-1; 8 nucleotides agree with TRBD1. The germline V gene has CDR1 SGHDT and CDR2 YYEEEE. V shed 4 bases, J shed 7 bases, and the junction held 19 bases outside the gene matches. The CDR3 covers 18 residues. CDR3 bases: TGTGCCAGCAGCGTTGGCACACACGGGACAGGACGTCGGAATGAGCAGTTCTTC. It is translated as CASSVGTHGTGRRNEQFF.

Comments on this clonotype: An end of the junction does not agree with germline; a read error may underlie this. The chain uses TRBV12-3 or TRBV12-4 and TRBJ2-7; D gene uncertain. The CDR3 consists of 15 residues. CDR3 loop: CASSWAHQGYYGQYF. CDR3 bases: TGTGCCAGTAGTTGGGCCCACCAAGGGTACTACGGGCAGTACTTC.

The chain couples TRBV4-2 to TRBJ2-3, with TRBD2 matching 8 bases. The J segment lost 3 bases and the V segment lost 3 bases, leaving 11 bases of the junction unmatched. In germline, CDR1 is LGHNA, CDR2 YNFKEQ. The CDR3 length is 17 residues. CDR3 DNA: TGTGCCAGCAGCCAGATGACTAGCGTGATGGCTACAGATACGCAGTATTTT. It encodes CASSQMTSVMATDTQYF.

Concerning this clonotype itself: It is likely a read error, because the conserved phenylalanine at the end of the CDR3 is missing. The genes are TRBV11-3 and TRBJ2-3; possibly TRBD2 for D (5 bases). CDR1 and CDR2 from the germline V gene are SGHNT and YENEEA. The CDR3 spans 12 residues. This chain's CDR3 is CVSSHPRGTQYL. The CDR3 DNA follows: TGTGTCAGCAGCCACCCCCGGGGTACGCAGTATTTG.

Comments on this clonotype: An end of the junction does not agree with germline; a read error may underlie this. The V gene is TRBV30, the J gene TRBJ2-3, with D hard to call. Germline CDR1 GTSNPN, CDR2 SVGIG (reference sequence). The CDR3 is 13 residues long. Here the CDR3 reads CAWSEVATDRQYF. The CDR3 DNA sequence: TGTGCCTGGAGTGAAGTGGCAACAGATAGGCAGTATTTT. Full variable domain (rest looked up from reference TRBV30 and TRBJ2-3): SQTIHQWPATLVQPVGSPLSLECTVEGTSNPNLYWYRQAAGRGLQLLFYSVGIGQISSEVPQNLSASRPQDRQFILSSKKLLLSDSGFYLCAWSEVATDRQYFGPGTRLTVL.

V gene TRBV18 combines with J gene TRBJ2-1; 7 bases line up with TRBD2. The CDR3 runs 15 residues. Losses at the gene ends were 6 bases for V and 3 bases for J; bases not matched to a gene: 8. Germline lookup yields CDR1 KGHSH and CDR2 LQKENI. The CDR3 spells CASSLLAGRYNEQFF. In nucleotides, the CDR3 is TGTGCCAGCTCGCTATTAGCGGGCCGCTACAATGAGCAGTTCTTC.

Of note for this clonotype: The junction departs from germline at one end; a sequencing error may be responsible. CDR3 amino acids: CAISAPGAQPQHF. CDR3 DNA: TGTGCCATCAGTGCCCCAGGGGCCCAACCCCAGCATTTT. The chain employs TRBV12-3 or TRBV12-4 and TRBJ1-5, with D possibly matching TRBD1 (6 bases). The CDR3 sequence is 13 residues long.

The rearrangement links TRBV6-5 to TRBJ2-7; D is ambiguous. V shed 8 bases and J shed 3 bases, with 14 bases lying between them. The CDR3 has 13 residues. In germline, CDR1 is MNHEY, CDR2 SVGAGI. The CDR3, as DNA: TGTGCCAGCTGTCACTCCCCGGTCTACGAGCAGTACGTC. Its translation: CASCHSPVYEQYV.

The genes are TRBV24-1 and TRBJ2-1, with 7 bases lining up with TRBD2. Germline loops: CDR1 KGHDR, CDR2 SFDVKD. This CDR3 region has 14 residues. V lost 4 bases to trimming and J lost 5 bases; unmatched junction nucleotides: 4. DNA of the CDR3: TGTGCCACCAGTGACCTCCGGGGGGACAATGAGCAGTTCTTC. Protein product: CATSDLRGDNEQFF.

This clonotype has just one count. A much larger clone is a single base away; this may be a read error. The chain couples TRBV28 to TRBJ1-6; possibly TRBD1 for D (6 bases). Germline assignment: CDR1 MDHEN and CDR2 SYDVKM. The CDR3 totals 12 residues. Trimming pared 5 bases from V and 14 bases from J, leaving 13 bases between. CDR3 nucleotide sequence: TGTGCCAGCAGTCAGGGGAGGGCATCCCTCCACTTT. This gives the protein CASSQGRASLHF.

V and J are TRBV4-2 and TRBJ2-1; 13 nucleotides line up with TRBD2. This CDR3 contains 19 residues. Germline V gene sequence: CDR1 LGHNA, CDR2 YNFKEQ. CDR3 in DNA: TGTACCAACAGCCAAGATCGGCGGTGGGGGACTAGCGGGACGGGTGAGCAGTTCTTC. It encodes CTNSQDRRWGTSGTGEQFF.

Concerning this clonotype itself: One junction end disagrees with the germline gene, perhaps due to a read error. The chain couples TRBV11-2 to TRBJ2-1; D gene ambiguous. This CDR3 comprises 14 residues. In germline, CDR1 is SGHAT, CDR2 FQNNGV. CDR3 in DNA: TGTGCCAGCTGCTTAGAGGCAGGATTGGTTGAGCAATTCTTC. Translated: CASCLEAGLVEQFF.

This clonotype was picked up a small number of times. A much larger clone is a single base away; this may be a read error. CDR3 bases: TGTGCCAGCAGTTTAGACGGGGGAATCATTGGAAACACCATATATTTT. Its protein is CASSLDGGIIGNTIYF. The rearrangement links TRBV12-3 or TRBV12-4 to TRBJ1-3; TRBD1 might be the D (5 bases). The length of the CDR3 is 16 residues. V shed 1 base and J shed 3 bases, with 13 bases lying between them.

With respect to this clonotype: A much larger clone lies a single base off, so this may be a read error. The chain couples TRBV20-1 to TRBJ2-5; tentatively, D is TRBD1 (5 bases). Trimming took 0 bases from V and 10 from J, leaving 27 bases between them. CDR3 length: 17 amino acids. Germline CDR1 reads DFQATT; CDR2 reads SNEGSKA (reference sequence). The CDR3 coding sequence is TGCAGTGCTAGAGATTATGGGGCGGCCAACAGTCAATTTCTCCAGTACTTC. Translated, it gives CSARDYGAANSQFLQYF.

The rearrangement uses TRBV10-3 and TRBJ2-3, with D possibly TRBD2 on 5 matching bases. V dropped 6 bases and J dropped 3 bases, with 16 bases sitting between them. CDR1 and CDR2 from the germline V gene are ENHRY and SYGVKD. CDR3 length equals 15 residues. This chain's CDR3 is CAISSASRSTDTQYF. The CDR3 coding sequence is TGTGCCATCAGCTCGGCTAGCAGGAGTACAGATACGCAGTATTTT.

The chain combines TRBV29-1 with TRBJ2-5; 7 nucleotides agree with TRBD2. This CDR3 has 15 residues. Germline values: CDR1 SQVTM, CDR2 ANQGSEA. CDR3 coding DNA: TGCATCATTGATAGCGGCGCGGGGGACCAGTTAGCTGAGTACTTC. Residues: CIIDSGAGDQLAEYF.

Of note for this clonotype: Germline is not matched at one junction end, which may reflect a read error. The chain uses TRBV4-1 and TRBJ2-1; 10 positions match TRBD2. This CDR3 has 15 residues. Germline V gives CDR1 MGHRA, CDR2 YSYEKL. For the CDR3, the DNA is TGTGCCAACAGGGCGCGAGCGGGAGGGGAGAATGAGCAGTTCTTC. The encoded protein is CANRARAGGENEQFF.

This clonotype showed up just once. Given the absence of the conserved phenylalanine or tryptophan at the CDR3 end, a read error is likely. No DNA is shown, since the ends of the CDR3 on it are uncertain; the CDR3 is the one TCRdb lists. The chain links TRBV11-2 to TRBJ2-1; TRBD1, the table's D call, lacks a check against the DNA. The CDR3 is 17 residues long, ends included. Looked up from germline, CDR1 is SGHAT and CDR2 is FQNNGV. The CDR3 reads CASNLVTAQSSYNEQLY.

This clonotype was recorded many times. J is TRBJ2-5 and V is TRBV11-2; D unresolved. CDR3 length equals 12 residues. Per the germline V gene, CDR1 is SGHAT and CDR2 is FQNNGV. The V end was cut by 5 bases, the J end by 5 bases, with 9 bases between. Here the CDR3 DNA reads TGTGCCAGCAGCGGGCTCGGGGAGACCCAGTACTTC. This codes for CASSGLGETQYF.

Concerning this clonotype itself: This may come from a read error, since a much larger clone is one base off. This chain connects TRBV5-1 to TRBJ2-1; 8 bases are a match to TRBD2. The CDR3 is 17 amino acids. CDR1 and CDR2 (germline): SGHRS, YFSETQ. This CDR3 reads CTSSFASTSVSYNEQFF. As DNA, the CDR3 is TGCACCAGCAGCTTCGCCTCGACTAGCGTTTCCTACAATGAGCAGTTCTTC.

V and J are TRBV7-8 and TRBJ2-3; TRBD2 agrees at 10 bases. The CDR3 has 16 amino acids. The V and J ends lost 2 bases and 6 bases, in that order; junction bases with no gene match: 8. The germline V gene encodes CDR1 SGHVS and CDR2 FQNEAQ. The CDR3 sequence is CASSLPASGRADTQYF. The CDR3 DNA reads TGTGCCAGCAGCTTACCGGCGAGCGGGAGGGCGGATACGCAGTATTTT. The variable domain in full, completed from reference TRBV7-8 and TRBJ2-3, reads GAGVSQSPRYKVAKRGQDVALRCDPISGHVSLFWYQQALGQGPEFLTYFQNEAQLDKSGLPSDRFFAERPEGSVSTLKIQRTQQEDSAVYLCASSLPASGRADTQYFGPGTRLTVL.

The chain recombines TRBV5-1 with TRBJ2-2, with a weak D call TRBD1 (6 bases). In germline, CDR1 is SGHRS, CDR2 YFSETQ. The CDR3 sequence is 16 residues long. V lost 8 bases and J lost 2, with 19 bases in between. This CDR3 is CARSLYGQTNTGELFF. The DNA of the CDR3 is TGCGCCAGGAGCCTGTACGGACAGACTAACACCGGGGAGCTGTTTTTT.

As for this clonotype: One base away lies a much larger clone, so this may be a sequencing read error. The CDR3 region is CASSPEGTNYGYTF. As DNA, the CDR3 is TGTGCCAGCAGCCCAGAGGGGACTAACTATGGCTACACCTTC. The V and J genes are TRBV7-3 and TRBJ1-2; D might be TRBD1 (5 bases). Germline CDR1 is SGHTA and CDR2 is FQGTGA. Trimming pared 5 bases from V and 0 bases from J, leaving 10 bases between. This CDR3 has 14 residues.

This chain links TRBV28 with TRBJ1-5; TRBD1 is a possible D gene (5 bases). This CDR3 spans 15 amino acids. V was clipped by 3 bases and J by 2 bases, with 11 bases between them. The germline gives CDR1 MDHEN, CDR2 SYDVKM. CDR3 sequence reads: CASSFSGKGNQPQHF. The DNA for the CDR3 is TGTGCCAGCAGTTTTTCAGGGAAAGGCAATCAGCCCCAGCATTTT.

Notes on this clonotype: Sequence at one end of the junction differs from germline and may be a read error. The gene calls are TRBV11-2 and TRBJ2-1; either TRBD1 or TRBD2 may supply D (5 bases each). Germline V lookup: CDR1 SGHAT, CDR2 FQNNGV. CDR3 size: 14 residues. For the CDR3, the DNA is TGTGCCAGTCAGAAGCGGCAGGGAAACAATGAGAAGTTCTTC. Amino acids: CASQKRQGNNEKFF.

This clonotype turned up a few times. Given a much more abundant clone one base away, this may be a read error. The chain couples TRBV12-3 or TRBV12-4 to TRBJ1-3; D may be TRBD1 (6 bases). The CDR3 covers 13 residues. Trimming removed 10 bases from V and 8 bases from J, with 18 bases in between. The CDR3 loop is CANREQGKDTIYF. The CDR3 DNA is TGTGCCAACAGGGAACAGGGAAAGGACACCATATATTTT.

The chain has TRBV5-1 and TRBJ2-5; perhaps TRBD2 as D (5 bases). The CDR3 is made up of 14 amino acids. Germline V lookup: CDR1 SGHRS, CDR2 YFSETQ. The V gene lost 4 bases and the J gene lost 4 bases, with 14 bases spanning the gap. CDR3 sequence (DNA): TGCGCCAGCAGCCCGGGGATGAGCCCAGAGACCCAGTACTTC. Amino acid sequence: CASSPGMSPETQYF.